A single sample is the source of the 9 T cell receptor beta chains below, sequenced in a study of graft-versus-host responses after intestinal transplantation. The repertoire was sequenced with immunoSEQ multiplex PCR; TCRdb's copy has only in-frame clones and lacks some. The data contain about 21,000 clones, nearly 90% of them seen just once; the ten biggest clones take up under 6.5%. The specimen comprised PBMCs, sampled roughly 65 days after intestinal transplantation. Receptors originate from a human patient who received an intestinal transplant, so some T cells may come from the graft donor.

J is TRBJ1-1 and V is TRBV20-1; unclear D gene. The germline V gene has CDR1 DFQATT and CDR2 SNEGSKA (reference sequence). V gave up 3 bases and J gave up 4 bases, with 6 bases separating them. The CDR3 has 11 residues. The CDR3 reads CSAREVTEAFF. CDR3 bases: TGCAGTGCTAGGGAGGTCACTGAAGCTTTCTTT.

In its sample, this clone was seen a few times. V usage is TRBV6-1 and J usage is TRBJ2-3; 11 bases map to TRBD1. The junction had 1 base not matched to a gene; V was cut back by 1 base and J by 4 bases. CDR3 size: 15 residues. The germline gives CDR1 MNHNS, CDR2 SASEGT. CDR3 bases: TGTGCCAGCAGTGAAGGGACAGGGGGCGCAGATACGCAGTATTTT. It encodes CASSEGTGGADTQYF.

The V call is TRBV10-2, the J call TRBJ2-3; D might be TRBD2 (5 bases). The CDR3 has 11 residues. Trimming took off 2 bases at V and 12 bases at J, with 9 bases between the two ends. CDR1 and CDR2 (germline): WSHSY, SAAADI. The CDR3: CASSERDIQYF. The CDR3 nucleotides are TGCGCCAGCAGTGAGCGGGATATACAGTATTTT.

V usage is TRBV29-1 and J usage is TRBJ1-2, with D possibly being TRBD1 (5 bases). Germline V gives CDR1 SQVTM, CDR2 ANQGSEA. The germline V and J ends were trimmed by 6 bases and 3 bases, with 8 bases remaining between them. This CDR3 is 11 amino acids long. The CDR3 DNA reads as TGCAGCGTCACAGGAGACTATGGCTACACCTTC. As protein: CSVTGDYGYTF. The full variable domain, completed using reference TRBV29-1 and TRBJ1-2, is SAVISQKPSRDICQRGTSLTIQCQVDSQVTMMFWYRQQPGQSLTLIATANQGSEATYESGFVIDKFPISRPNLTFSTLTVSNMSPEDSSIYLCSVTGDYGYTFGSGTRLTVV.

This clone was found once. The rearrangement uses TRBV12-5 and TRBJ2-7; 10 bases align to TRBD1. The CDR3 covers 13 residues. Germline CDR1 reads LGHNT; CDR2 reads FRNRAP. V shed 4 bases, J shed 3 bases, and the junction held 0 bases outside the gene matches. The CDR3 loop is CASGWDRGYEQYF. The DNA of the CDR3 is TGTGCTAGTGGTTGGGACAGGGGCTACGAGCAGTACTTC.

J is TRBJ1-5 and V is TRBV9; a weak D match, TRBD1 (5 bases). Trimming removed 4 bases from V and 7 bases from J, with 12 bases in between. The CDR3 sequence is 13 residues long. The germline CDR1 and CDR2 sequences are SGDLS and YYNGEE. CDR3 DNA: TGTGCCAGCAGCAGAACTCGGGACCAGCCCCAGCATTTT. The encoded protein is CASSRTRDQPQHF.

The chain combines TRBV7-2 with TRBJ2-7; 7 bases are a match to TRBD1. The germline V gene encodes CDR1 SGHTA and CDR2 FQGNSA. This CDR3 has 17 amino acids. After removal of 5 bases from V and 2 bases from J, the junction contained 15 bases not matched to a gene. The CDR3 DNA is TGTGCCAGCAGCCGACGCCAGAGCCGACAGGGAACCTACGAGCAGTACTTC. Protein: CASSRRQSRQGTYEQYF.

The chain uses TRBV6-1 and TRBJ2-4; 8 bases line up with TRBD2. In germline, CDR1 is MNHNS, CDR2 SASEGT. V was pared by 4 bases and J by 5 bases, with 7 bases of the junction left unmatched. This CDR3 has 15 residues. Here the CDR3 DNA reads TGTGCCAGCAGTGCTGACGGGAGGGGGGAAAACATTCAGTACTTC. This gives the protein CASSADGRGENIQYF.

As regards this clone: An end of the junction does not agree with germline; a read error may underlie this. As DNA, the CDR3 is TGTGCCGGCAGGTTCCCTGGAAACACCATATATTTT. It is translated as CAGRFPGNTIYF. The chain carries TRBV6-4 and TRBJ1-3; D not resolved. The CDR3 is 12 amino acids. Per the germline V gene, CDR1 is MRHNA and CDR2 is SNTAGT.